The source of this T cell receptor (beta chain) is a study of T cell responses to AZD1222 COVID-19 vaccine. Notes on the study in general: Reports say nearly half of spike-specific TCRs go after unmutated variant regions. Every sample of the repertoires postdated the peak T cell response.

Notes on this clone: Its specificity is not known.

Profiling relied on immunoSEQ multiplex PCR, and the TCRdb table lists in-frame clones only, not all of them. This sample carries about 130,000 clones, over 85% of them seen once, and the ten largest clones take 0.75% to 0.95%. The sequence came from an adult in good health. The sequencing used peripheral blood, collected on day 0 of AZD1222 vaccination.

The CDR3 sequence is CSVEGGWNQETQYF. The CDR3 bases are TGCAGCGTTGAAGGGGGGTGGAACCAAGAGACCCAGTACTTC. This chain joins TRBV29-1 and TRBJ2-5; D assignment may be TRBD1 or TRBD2 (5 bases each). The V end lost 1 base, the J end lost 0 bases, and 9 bases lay between the germline ends. Germline V CDR1 and CDR2: SQVTM, ANQGSEA. The CDR3 has 14 amino acids.